This TCR beta chain derives from a study of T cells in tumors after PD-1 blockade. Study in general: During anti-PD-1 treatment, some patients continued daily vismodegib 150 mg.

Germline V gene data show CDR1 as KGHSH and CDR2 as LQKENI. This CDR3 spans 15 amino acids. V dropped 1 base and J dropped 5; count of bases not matched to a gene: 4. TCRdb's copy holds only in-frame clones and misses some; the assay was immunoSEQ multiplex PCR. This sample yields just under 65,000 clones, of which approximately 74% are seen a single time; 4.7% belongs to the top ten. This sequence originates from a human donor with basal cell carcinoma. The source was PBMCs, collected after anti-PD-1 treatment. The chain has TRBV18 and TRBJ2-5, with 10 bases lining up with TRBD2. The CDR3 coding sequence is TGTGCCAGCTCACCACAGCGGGGGGGCGACGAGACCCAGTACTTC. Protein sequence: CASSPQRGGDETQYF.